Shown below are 25 T cell receptor beta chains from a single sample sequenced in a study of T cells in Graves' hyperthyroidism and ophthalmopathy. TCR beta CDR3 sequences were amplified from RNA transcripts. A first-round RT-PCR of the TCR CDR3 used the HTBI primer set. TCRdb reprocessed the multiplex PCR reads with MiXCR, giving one entry per CDR3 protein. The sample lists a few hundred thousand distinct CDR3 sequences; less than 20% were seen once. Specimen: blood. These receptors originate from a man aged 18 to 35 with Graves' ophthalmopathy.

This clonotype has a handful of counts. This chain links TRBV6-5 with TRBJ2-7; D may be TRBD2 (6 bases). The CDR3 length is 15 residues. V lost 2 bases and J 2 bases, leaving 13 bases between the germline ends. The germline V gene encodes CDR1 MNHEY and CDR2 SVGAGI. The CDR3 sequence: CASSYDSSVTYEQYF. CDR3 sequence (DNA): TGTGCCAGCAGTTACGACTCTAGCGTGACCTACGAGCAGTACTTC.

This clonotype was counted a few times. The J gene is TRBJ2-7, the V gene TRBV3-1; TRBD2 agrees at 8 bases. Germline trimming cut 4 bases from V and 0 bases from J; bases unmatched to any gene: 8. The CDR3 is 16 amino acids. Germline lookup yields CDR1 LGHDT and CDR2 YNNKEL (reference sequence). The CDR3 nucleotides are TGTGCCAGCAGCCTTAACGGGGGGGCAAGCTCCTACGAGCAGTACTTC. Amino acid sequence: CASSLNGGASSYEQYF.

The DNA for the CDR3 is TGCAGTGCCATGGGGCGGGGGGATTGGCCGGGTACGCAGTATTTT. Protein: CSAMGRGDWPGTQYF. The chain couples TRBV20-1 to TRBJ2-3; TRBD2 matches at 8 bases. Germline CDR1 and CDR2: DFQATT and SNEGSKA (reference sequence). V dropped 6 bases and J dropped 8; count of bases not matched to a gene: 16. The CDR3 sequence is 15 residues long.

With regard to this clonotype: Possible read error: a much larger clone is one base away. V usage is TRBV6-1 and J usage is TRBJ2-5; the match to TRBD1 covers 7 bases. The CDR3 spans 14 residues. Germline CDR1 reads MNHNS; CDR2 reads SASEGT. The CDR3 DNA reads as TGTTCCAGCAGTGATACAGGGGTTCGAGAGACCCAGTACTTC. Protein sequence: CSSSDTGVRETQYF.

This clonotype appeared many times. V usage is TRBV3-1 and J usage is TRBJ2-1, with TRBD2 identical over 9 bases. The length of the CDR3 is 13 residues. Looked up from germline, CDR1 is LGHDT and CDR2 is YNNKEL (reference sequence). Losses at the gene ends were 4 bases for V and 10 bases for J; bases not matched to a gene: 5. The CDR3 region has the DNA TGTGCCAGCAGCCCGAGCGGGGGGTCCGAGCAGTTCTTC. Translating it yields CASSPSGGSEQFF.

This clonotype was observed a handful of times. V is TRBV6-1 and J is TRBJ2-1; 10 bases align to TRBD2. Germline V gene data show CDR1 as MNHNS and CDR2 as SASEGT. J was trimmed by 6 bases and V by 2 bases; bases with no gene match: 13. The CDR3 has 18 residues. CDR3 amino acids: CASSEKSGGATRSNEQFF. In nucleotides, the CDR3 is TGTGCCAGCAGTGAAAAGAGCGGGGGGGCCACCCGGAGCAATGAGCAGTTCTTC.

In this sample, this clonotype turned up many times. The chain joins TRBV3-1 to TRBJ1-1; D is undetermined. V was shortened by 3 bases and J by 2 bases, with 7 bases between the two germline ends. The CDR3 is 13 amino acids. From germline, CDR1 is LGHDT and CDR2 YNNKEL (reference sequence). This CDR3 reads CASSHGDNTEAFF. The CDR3 bases are TGTGCCAGCAGCCACGGGGATAACACTGAAGCTTTCTTT.

This clonotype was seen at least ten times. This chain links TRBV12-3 or TRBV12-4 with TRBJ1-5; D gene ambiguous. V lost 6 bases and J lost 11, with 20 bases in between. The CDR3 consists of 14 residues. CDR3 residues: CASSPEGGSGAQHF. The CDR3 DNA reads TGTGCCAGCAGCCCCGAGGGAGGTAGTGGGGCCCAGCATTTT.

The rearrangement joins TRBV5-1 to TRBJ2-3; D possibly corresponds to TRBD1 (5 bases). CDR3 length: 14 amino acids. Trimming took 4 bases from V and 4 from J, leaving 13 bases between them. Germline V gives CDR1 SGHRS, CDR2 YFSETQ. CDR3 in DNA: TGCGCCAGCAGCCCCAGGGCTGGACCAGATACGCAGTATTTT. Its translation: CASSPRAGPDTQYF.

The rearrangement joins TRBV13 to TRBJ1-5; unclear D gene. Per germline, CDR1 PRHDT and CDR2 FYEKMQ (reference sequence). The CDR3 sequence is 15 residues long. Deletions cut 0 bases from V and 1 base from J, with 7 bases between. The CDR3 DNA follows: TGTGCCAGCAGCTTAGGAGGGTGGAGCAATCAGCCCCAGCATTTT. Translation gives CASSLGGWSNQPQHF.

This chain's CDR3 is CSAPIQGNTIYF. CDR3 bases: TGCAGTGCCCCAATACAGGGAAACACCATATATTTT. V gene TRBV20-1 combines with J gene TRBJ1-3; D gene unclear. Germline V CDR1 and CDR2: DFQATT, SNEGSKA (reference sequence). CDR3 length equals 12 residues. Trimming took off 6 bases at V and 4 bases at J, with 10 bases between the two ends.

This clonotype was seen ten or more times. The rearrangement links TRBV7-2 to TRBJ2-2; D is undetermined. CDR3 length: 14 amino acids. The V and J ends lost 2 bases and 7 bases respectively, with 11 bases between them. Germline assignment: CDR1 SGHTA and CDR2 FQGNSA. The CDR3 is CASSLWSHSGELFF. The CDR3 DNA sequence: TGTGCCAGCAGCTTATGGTCCCATAGCGGGGAGCTGTTTTTT. Drawing the rest from reference TRBV7-2 and TRBJ2-2, the complete variable domain is GAGVSQSPSNKVTEKGKDVELRCDPISGHTALYWYRQSLGQGLEFLIYFQGNSAPDKSGLPSDRFSAERTGGSVSTLTIQRTQQEDSAVYLCASSLWSHSGELFFGEGSRLTVL.

The chain carries TRBV6-5 and TRBJ2-2; TRBD1 agrees at 7 bases. After removal of 2 bases from V and 7 bases from J, the junction contained 1 base not matched to a gene. The CDR3 covers 13 residues. Looked up from germline, CDR1 is MNHEY and CDR2 is SVGAGI. CDR3 bases: TGTGCCAGCAGTTACGACAGGGACGGGGAGCTGTTTTTT. Protein product: CASSYDRDGELFF.

On this clonotype: Possible read error: a much larger clone is one base away. This chain uses TRBV20-1 with TRBJ1-2; D is undetermined. This CDR3 region has 12 residues. CDR1 is DFQATT, CDR2 SNEGSKA, per germline (reference sequence). V gave up 2 bases and J gave up 5 bases, with 9 bases separating them. DNA for the CDR3: TGCAGTGCTAGATCCGCAAGTTATGGCTACACCTTC. Protein product: CSARSASYGYTF.

This clonotype was picked up many times. V and J are TRBV5-1 and TRBJ1-1, with a weak D call TRBD1 (6 bases). The CDR3 extends over 12 amino acids. Trimming took 4 bases from V and 5 from J, leaving 9 bases between them. Germline CDR1 reads SGHRS; CDR2 reads YFSETQ. Here the CDR3 DNA reads TGCGCCAGCAGCAAGGGACAAACTGAAGCTTTCTTT. Translating gives CASSKGQTEAFF.

This clonotype has a count of ten or more. The chain recombines TRBV6-1 with TRBJ2-1; 7 nucleotides line up with TRBD1. The CDR3 has 17 amino acids. The germline gives CDR1 MNHNS, CDR2 SASEGT. Unmatched junction bases numbered 15, after V lost 6 bases and J lost 4 bases. CDR3 in DNA: TGTGCCAGCAGATATACACCGGACAGGTTATCTTACAATGAGCAGTTCTTC. This translates into CASRYTPDRLSYNEQFF.

This clonotype showed up many times. The chain links TRBV9 to TRBJ1-1; D is uncertain. From germline, CDR1 is SGDLS and CDR2 YYNGEE. Trimming removed 3 bases from V and 0 bases from J, with 15 bases in between. CDR3 length: 16 amino acids. CDR3 in DNA: TGTGCCAGCAGCGCCGTCCCCACAGTCTTGAACACTGAAGCTTTCTTT. It specifies CASSAVPTVLNTEAFF.

The chain couples TRBV27 to TRBJ2-2; 7 nucleotides align to TRBD1. The CDR3 is made up of 16 amino acids. Germline V gene lookup returns CDR1 MNHEY and CDR2 SMNVEV (reference sequence). V dropped 5 bases and J dropped 5; count of bases not matched to a gene: 11. The CDR3 here is CASSHRQGLRTGELFF. Written as DNA, the CDR3 is TGTGCCAGCAGTCACAGACAGGGTTTGAGGACCGGGGAGCTGTTTTTT.

This clonotype was detected a few times. This chain links TRBV14 with TRBJ1-2, with D perhaps TRBD1 (6 bases). This CDR3 spans 14 amino acids. Trimming shortened V by 0 bases and J by 8 bases, and 13 bases separated the two germline ends. Germline V lookup: CDR1 SGHDN, CDR2 FVKESK. Here the CDR3 DNA reads TGTGCCAGCAGCCAAGAGACGGGGGCTAGGGGCTACACCTTC. Amino acids: CASSQETGARGYTF.

This clonotype was seen repeatedly, ten times or more. This chain connects TRBV7-8 to TRBJ2-5; D ambiguous. Germline V CDR1 and CDR2: SGHVS, FQNEAQ. This CDR3 has 12 amino acids. Trimming removed 6 bases from V and 1 base from J, with 6 bases in between. The CDR3 region has the DNA TGTGCCAGCAGTGAATTCCAAGAGACCCAGTACTTC. Translation: CASSEFQETQYF.

This clonotype occurred many times. J is TRBJ2-3 and V is TRBV3-1; a weak D match, TRBD1 (6 bases). Between the trimmed V and J ends, which lost 8 bases and 2 bases, there was a span of 11 bases. The germline V gene encodes CDR1 LGHDT and CDR2 YNNKEL (reference sequence). This CDR3 is 13 amino acids long. This CDR3 is CASRDTNTDTQYF. The CDR3 DNA is TGTGCCAGCCGGGACACTAACACAGATACGCAGTATTTT.

The genes are TRBV4-1 and TRBJ1-5; D unclear. This CDR3 is built from 15 residues. Germline CDR1 and CDR2: MGHRA and YSYEKL. Trimming took 0 bases from V and 7 from J, leaving 13 bases between them. CDR3 sequence: CASSQDWASEQPQHF. Here the CDR3 DNA reads TGCGCCAGCAGCCAAGATTGGGCATCGGAGCAGCCCCAGCATTTT.

This clonotype was counted only a few times. The chain links TRBV12-3 or TRBV12-4 to TRBJ2-1; 9 nucleotides line up with TRBD2. CDR3 size: 14 residues. The ends lost 7 bases at V and 8 bases at J; junction bases unmatched: 9. CDR3 residues: CASTSGTSPYEQFF. CDR3 nucleotide sequence: TGTGCCAGCACCAGCGGGACTAGCCCCTATGAGCAGTTCTTC.

The chain has TRBV10-3 and TRBJ1-1; tentatively, D is TRBD1 (5 bases). The CDR3 contains 11 residues. Germline assignment: CDR1 ENHRY and CDR2 SYGVKD. V lost 11 bases and J 5 bases, leaving 12 bases between the germline ends. The CDR3 loop is CAAPGGTEAFF. CDR3 DNA sequence: TGTGCCGCTCCGGGGGGAACTGAAGCTTTCTTT.

Many counts were recorded for this clonotype. The CDR3 sequence is CASSPPDKTQYF. DNA of the CDR3: TGTGCCAGCTCACCACCGGATAAGACCCAGTACTTC. The chain has TRBV18 and TRBJ2-5; D is undetermined. This CDR3 spans 12 amino acids. Per the germline V gene, CDR1 is KGHSH and CDR2 is LQKENI. V lost 0 bases and J 6 bases, leaving 5 bases between the germline ends.